A selection of T cell receptor beta chains follows, all from one sample in a study of shared clonotypes between healthy human individuals. Produced via immunoSEQ multiplex PCR; TCRdb's table is partial and in-frame only. The sample includes some 1.1 million clones, approximately 75% seen only once; the top ten take roughly 0.9%. The specimen was memory CD4+ T cells from PBMCs. The source of these receptors is a man aged 18 to 29 in good health. Some clones in this sample may be carry-over from other donors' samples. Both conserved end residues are part of each CDR3. The D gene is left open where the match is weak. Size is omitted from some rows. Given values are once, few, many or a class for expanded clones.

d_gene: -; v_gene: TRBV5-5; abundance: -; j_gene: TRBJ2-7; CDR3nt: TGTGCCAGCAGCTTGGAGAGAGCCTACGAGCAGTACTTC; CDR3aa: CASSLERAYEQYF
d_gene: TRBD1; v_gene: TRBV6-1; abundance: -; j_gene: TRBJ2-7; CDR3nt: TGTGCCAGCATCGAGGGGACAGGGCTTACCTACGAGCAGTACTTC; CDR3aa: CASIEGTGLTYEQYF
d_gene: -; v_gene: TRBV4-2; abundance: -; j_gene: TRBJ1-2; CDR3nt: TGTGCCAGCAGCCAAACCCGGGACCCCCACTATGGCTACACCTTC; CDR3aa: CASSQTRDPHYGYTF
d_gene: -; v_gene: TRBV28; abundance: -; j_gene: TRBJ2-7; CDR3nt: TGTGCCAGCAGTTTATTGGGACCAACCTACGAGCAGTACTTC; CDR3aa: CASSLLGPTYEQYF
d_gene: -; v_gene: TRBV6-5; abundance: -; j_gene: TRBJ2-1; CDR3nt: TGTGCCAGCAGTTACCGGTACTCACCCTCGGGCAATGAGCAGTTCTTC; CDR3aa: CASSYRYSPSGNEQFF
d_gene: -; v_gene: TRBV11-1; abundance: few; j_gene: TRBJ2-7; CDR3nt: TGTGCCAGCAGCATGAGGGCAGGGAACATGAACGAGCAGTACTTC; CDR3aa: CASSMRAGNMNEQYF
d_gene: TRBD2; v_gene: TRBV2; abundance: -; j_gene: TRBJ2-4; CDR3nt: TGTGCCAGCAGTGGGACTAGTATATGGTACTTC; CDR3aa: CASSGTSIWYF
d_gene: -; v_gene: TRBV20-1; abundance: few; j_gene: TRBJ1-1; CDR3nt: TGCAGTGCTAGCGGGAACACTGAAGCTTTCTTT; CDR3aa: CSASGNTEAFF
d_gene: -; v_gene: TRBV28; abundance: -; j_gene: TRBJ2-6; CDR3nt: TGTGCCAGCAGGGGAGGCAGCTCTGGGGCCAACGTCCTGACTTTC; CDR3aa: CASRGGSSGANVLTF
d_gene: -; v_gene: TRBV7-9; abundance: -; j_gene: TRBJ1-2; CDR3nt: TGTGCCAGCAGCTCGAGAACAGGTCCGAGGAATGGCTACACCTTC; CDR3aa: CASSSRTGPRNGYTF
d_gene: TRBD1; v_gene: TRBV10-3; abundance: -; j_gene: TRBJ2-5; CDR3nt: TGTGCCATCAGGGGGGACAGTGGGCAAGAGACCCAGTACTTC; CDR3aa: CAIRGDSGQETQYF
d_gene: -; v_gene: TRBV11-2; abundance: -; j_gene: TRBJ1-4; CDR3nt: TGTGCCAGCAGCTATGATGAAAAACTGTTTTTT; CDR3aa: CASSYDEKLFF
d_gene: TRBD2; v_gene: TRBV4-1; abundance: -; j_gene: TRBJ2-3; CDR3nt: TGCGCCAGCAGCCAACGCGTCCAAGCGGGAGGTTTCGCAGATACGCAGTATTTT; CDR3aa: CASSQRVQAGGFADTQYF
d_gene: -; v_gene: TRBV7-7; abundance: -; j_gene: TRBJ2-2; CDR3nt: TGTGCCAGCAGCACAGCCGGGACACCCTGGGCTGGGGAGCTGTTTTTT; CDR3aa: CASSTAGTPWAGELFF
d_gene: TRBD2; v_gene: TRBV28; abundance: few; j_gene: TRBJ2-7; CDR3nt: TGTGCCAGCAGTTCCCGGACTAGCGGGACCTACGAGCAGTACTTC; CDR3aa: CASSSRTSGTYEQYF
d_gene: TRBD1; v_gene: TRBV5-1; abundance: -; j_gene: TRBJ2-3; CDR3nt: TGCGCCAGCAGCTTGTTGACAGGGGGCGCGTGGGATACGCAGTATTTT; CDR3aa: CASSLLTGGAWDTQYF
d_gene: TRBD2; v_gene: TRBV11-2; abundance: many; j_gene: TRBJ2-1; CDR3nt: TGTGCCAGCAGCTTAAGTCTGCCTAGCGGGAGCAATGAGCAGTTCTTC; CDR3aa: CASSLSLPSGSNEQFF
d_gene: -; v_gene: TRBV5-6; abundance: -; j_gene: TRBJ1-2; CDR3nt: TGTGCCAGCAGCTTGGCCGGGCCCTCCTTTAACTATGGCTACACCTTC; CDR3aa: CASSLAGPSFNYGYTF
d_gene: TRBD1; v_gene: TRBV6-1; abundance: few; j_gene: TRBJ1-6; CDR3nt: TGTGCCAGCAAACCCGGGACAGGGAATTCACCCCTCCACTTT; CDR3aa: CASKPGTGNSPLHF
d_gene: -; v_gene: TRBV20-1; abundance: -; j_gene: TRBJ2-5; CDR3nt: TGCAGTGCCCGTAGGGCGGAGACCCAGTACTTC; CDR3aa: CSARRAETQYF
d_gene: TRBD1; v_gene: TRBV5-6; abundance: -; j_gene: TRBJ2-7; CDR3nt: TGTGCCAGCAGCTACACAGGGGTCGGGTTCTACGAGCAGTACTTC; CDR3aa: CASSYTGVGFYEQYF
d_gene: -; v_gene: TRBV6-1; abundance: -; j_gene: TRBJ1-1; CDR3nt: TGTGCCAGCAGTGAAGCGCTGTTCATTCGGGCTTTCTTT; CDR3aa: CASSEALFIRAFF
d_gene: -; v_gene: TRBV2; abundance: few; j_gene: TRBJ2-6; CDR3nt: TGTGCCAGCAGTTTGTCAGGGAACGGGGCCAACGTCCTGACTTTC; CDR3aa: CASSLSGNGANVLTF
d_gene: -; v_gene: TRBV5-1; abundance: -; j_gene: TRBJ1-1; CDR3nt: TGCGCCAGCTCCTGGTCCCCAAACAGGGAAACCACTGAAGCTTTCTTT; CDR3aa: CASSWSPNRETTEAFF
d_gene: -; v_gene: TRBV19; abundance: -; j_gene: TRBJ1-2; CDR3nt: TGTGCCAGTACCCCCCGGTGGGAGGGACGGGACTATGGCTACACCTTC; CDR3aa: CASTPRWEGRDYGYTF
d_gene: -; v_gene: TRBV10-3; abundance: -; j_gene: TRBJ1-1; CDR3nt: TGTGCCATCAGTGGTCCGGGAGCACCTGAAGCTTTCTTT; CDR3aa: CAISGPGAPEAFF